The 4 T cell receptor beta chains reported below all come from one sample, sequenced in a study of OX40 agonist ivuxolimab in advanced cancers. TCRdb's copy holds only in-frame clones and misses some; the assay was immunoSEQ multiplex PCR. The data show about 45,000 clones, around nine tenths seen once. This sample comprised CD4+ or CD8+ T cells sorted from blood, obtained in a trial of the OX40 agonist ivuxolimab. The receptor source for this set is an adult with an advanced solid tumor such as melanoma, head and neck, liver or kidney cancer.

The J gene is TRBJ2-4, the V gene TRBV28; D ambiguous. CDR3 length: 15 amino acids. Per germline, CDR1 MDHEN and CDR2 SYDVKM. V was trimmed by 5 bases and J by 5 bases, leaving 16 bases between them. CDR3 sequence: CASSPRVFGENIQYF. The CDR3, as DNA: TGTGCCAGCAGTCCCCGGGTCTTTGGGGAAAACATTCAGTACTTC.

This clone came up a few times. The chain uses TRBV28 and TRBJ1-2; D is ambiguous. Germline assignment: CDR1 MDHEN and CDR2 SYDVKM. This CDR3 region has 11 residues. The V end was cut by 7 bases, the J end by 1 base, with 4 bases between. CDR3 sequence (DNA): TGTGCCAGCACGAGTAACTATGGCTACACCTTC. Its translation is CASTSNYGYTF.

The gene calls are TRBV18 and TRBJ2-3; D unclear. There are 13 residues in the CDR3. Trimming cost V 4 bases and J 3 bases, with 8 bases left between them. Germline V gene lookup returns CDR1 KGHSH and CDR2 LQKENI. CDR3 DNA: TGTGCCAGCTCACTTCTGCTGACAGATACGCAGTATTTT. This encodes CASSLLLTDTQYF.

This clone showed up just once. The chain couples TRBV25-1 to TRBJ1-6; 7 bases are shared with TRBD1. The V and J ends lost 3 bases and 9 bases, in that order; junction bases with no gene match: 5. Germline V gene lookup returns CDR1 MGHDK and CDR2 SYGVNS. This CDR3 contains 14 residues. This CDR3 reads CASSETGRASPLHF. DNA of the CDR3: TGTGCCAGCAGTGAGACAGGGCGCGCTTCACCCCTCCACTTT.